The clone carrying this T cell receptor beta chain was seen only a few times. Sequencing was performed with immunoSEQ multiplex PCR; in TCRdb, only in-frame clones are kept and a portion is missing. The table has about 36,000 clones, 80% to 95% seen once; the top ten hold approximately 0.44%. Trimming stripped 4 bases from V and 1 base from J, with 9 bases between. Per the germline V gene, CDR1 is SGDLS and CDR2 is YYNGEE. The CDR3 runs to 15 residues. This record belongs to a study of T cell changes during pregnancy in multiple sclerosis. The sequence derives from a female donor in good health, enrolled as a control in a pregnancy study. The source material was CD4+ T cells from peripheral blood mononuclear cells, sampled in the third trimester of pregnancy. J is TRBJ1-6 and V is TRBV9; possible D gene TRBD1, 5 bases. The CDR3 loop is CASSSQGSYNSPLHF. The CDR3 bases are TGTGCCAGCAGCTCCCAGGGTTCCTATAATTCACCCCTCCACTTT.